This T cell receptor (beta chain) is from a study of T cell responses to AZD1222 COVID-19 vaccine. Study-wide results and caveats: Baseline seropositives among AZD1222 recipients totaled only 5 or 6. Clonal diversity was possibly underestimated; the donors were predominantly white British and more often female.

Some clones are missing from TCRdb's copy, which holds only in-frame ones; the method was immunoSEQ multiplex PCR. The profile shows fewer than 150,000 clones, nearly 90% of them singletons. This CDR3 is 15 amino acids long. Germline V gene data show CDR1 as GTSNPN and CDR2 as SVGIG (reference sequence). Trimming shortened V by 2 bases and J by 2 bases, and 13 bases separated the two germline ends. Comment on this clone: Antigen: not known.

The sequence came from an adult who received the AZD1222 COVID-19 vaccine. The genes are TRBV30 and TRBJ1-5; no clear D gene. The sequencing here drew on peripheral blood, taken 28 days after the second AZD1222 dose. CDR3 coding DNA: TGTGCCTGGAGTACAGAGGGTTTGGGCAATCAGCCCCAGCATTTT. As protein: CAWSTEGLGNQPQHF.